This paragraph reports one T cell receptor beta chain. Its antigen is unknown. This sample is part of a study of CD8+ T cells in alopecia areata. Study details: It was 6 to 18 months of tofacitinib, and then there were 6 months off drug. General study points: Whereas mice showed it more clearly, TCR sharing across patients was murkier, possibly because of HLA.

Extracted RNA was reverse transcribed, and the resulting cDNA served as sequencing template. Using immunoSEQ multiplex PCR, the repertoire was profiled, and TCRdb retains in-frame clones only, with some absent. The sample contains 110,000 to 150,000 clones, 58% of which appear only once. Trimming removed 6 bases from V and 3 bases from J; junction bases left unmatched: 12. Germline V CDR1 and CDR2: SQVTM, ANQGSEA. CDR3 length equals 15 residues. The chain joins TRBV29-1 to TRBJ2-3; 7 bases line up with TRBD2. The source material was CD4+ T cells sorted from blood, sampled at week 0. This TCR came from a human donor with alopecia areata. DNA of the CDR3: TGCAGCGTAGAGGGACTCCCCGGGGGGACAGATACGCAGTATTTT. Protein: CSVEGLPGGTDTQYF.